These 2 T cell receptor beta chains came from one sample sequenced in a study of shared clonotypes between healthy human individuals. This table comes from immunoSEQ multiplex PCR, and its TCRdb copy is limited to in-frame clones, with some not included. In the table there are some 2,000,000 clones, 95% of which are singletons. Sequenced sample: naive CD4+ T cells sorted from blood. This sample's subset: CD45RA+ positively selected. Every receptor here comes from a man aged 18 to 35 in good health.

On this clone: In the same sample, other DNA sequences code for this CDR3. The rearrangement uses TRBV2 and TRBJ2-2; D remains ambiguous. V shed 6 bases and J shed 2 bases, with 4 bases lying between them. This CDR3 has 12 amino acids. Germline lookup yields CDR1 SNHLY and CDR2 FYNNEI. CDR3 protein: CASRRNTGELFF. The CDR3 nucleotides read TGTGCCAGCAGGAGAAACACCGGGGAGCTGTTTTTT.

The chain uses TRBV6-5 and TRBJ2-5; the D gene is possibly TRBD1 (6 bases). Trimming left V 6 bases short and J 5 bases short, with 10 bases between. The germline CDR1 and CDR2 sequences are MNHEY and SVGAGI. CDR3 length: 12 residues. The CDR3 DNA reads as TGTGCCAGCAGCGGCCAGGGGGAGACCCAGTACTTC. Translation gives CASSGQGETQYF.